A selection of T cell receptor beta chains follows, all from one sample in a study of blood T cell repertoires in COVID-19. TCRdb's table, derived via immunoSEQ multiplex PCR, lists solely in-frame clones and lacks some. Of about 180,000 clones listed, about 91% are singletons. Sequencing used peripheral blood. The receptors here all came from a woman in her forties or fifties with acute or convalescent COVID-19. CDR3s include the opening cysteine and the closing phenylalanine or tryptophan. The order of the fields is CDR3 protein, CDR3 DNA, V gene, J gene, D gene, clone size. D genes are given only for firm matches. The size field is filled for only some rows; it gives once, few, many or a size class.

CDR3 protein: CAWSPPPGQGGGAFF
CDR3 DNA: TGTGCCTGGAGTCCACCCCCGGGACAGGGGGGCGGGGCTTTCTTT
V gene: TRBV30
J gene: TRBJ1-1
D gene: TRBD1
clone size: -

CDR3 protein: CASSQDWDRLAEMPLTDTQYF
CDR3 DNA: TGTGCCAGCAGCCAAGATTGGGATAGACTAGCGGAGATGCCGCTCACAGATACGCAGTATTTT
V gene: TRBV3-1/TRBV3-2
J gene: TRBJ2-3
D gene: TRBD2
clone size: -

CDR3 protein: CATLQGTEAFF
CDR3 DNA: TGTGCCACGCTACAGGGGACTGAAGCTTTCTTT
V gene: TRBV2
J gene: TRBJ1-1
D gene: TRBD1
clone size: -

CDR3 protein: CASSSLTSVTDTQYF
CDR3 DNA: TGTGCCAGCAGCTCCCTGACTAGCGTCACAGATACGCAGTATTTT
V gene: TRBV5-4
J gene: TRBJ2-3
D gene: TRBD2
clone size: -

CDR3 protein: CASSLATGSGYTF
CDR3 DNA: TGTGCCAGCAGCTTAGCGACAGGGAGTGGCTACACCTTC
V gene: TRBV7-9
J gene: TRBJ1-2
D gene: TRBD1
clone size: few

CDR3 protein: CASSVRAWDWTQYF
CDR3 DNA: TGTGCCAGCAGCGTCAGGGCTTGGGATTGGACCCAGTACTTC
V gene: TRBV9
J gene: TRBJ2-5
D gene: -
clone size: -

CDR3 protein: CASSQGGQFADTQYF
CDR3 DNA: TGTGCCAGCAGCCAAGGAGGACAATTCGCAGATACGCAGTATTTT
V gene: TRBV3-1/TRBV3-2
J gene: TRBJ2-3
D gene: -
clone size: -

CDR3 protein: CASSQRLLLGDTEAFF
CDR3 DNA: TGTGCCAGCAGCCAAAGGTTGCTGTTAGGGGACACTGAAGCTTTCTTT
V gene: TRBV3-1/TRBV3-2
J gene: TRBJ1-1
D gene: -
clone size: -

CDR3 protein: CASSPDRGGTEAFF
CDR3 DNA: TGTGCCAGCAGCCCGGACAGGGGGGGCACTGAAGCTTTCTTT
V gene: TRBV6-5
J gene: TRBJ1-1
D gene: TRBD1
clone size: once

CDR3 protein: CASRRGREPRPYYEQYF
CDR3 DNA: TGTGCCAGCAGGAGGGGGCGGGAACCCAGACCCTACTACGAGCAGTACTTC
V gene: TRBV25-1
J gene: TRBJ2-7
D gene: -
clone size: -

CDR3 protein: CAISGLAGGPTDTQYF
CDR3 DNA: TGTGCCATCAGTGGATTAGCGGGGGGCCCTACAGATACGCAGTATTTT
V gene: TRBV10-3
J gene: TRBJ2-3
D gene: TRBD2
clone size: -

CDR3 protein: CASSRAGNNEQFF
CDR3 DNA: TGCGCCAGCAGTCGAGCGGGGAACAATGAGCAGTTCTTC
V gene: TRBV10-1
J gene: TRBJ2-1
D gene: TRBD2
clone size: -

CDR3 protein: CASSSSTGAYEQYF
CDR3 DNA: TGTGCCAGCAGCTCGAGTACCGGGGCCTACGAGCAGTACTTC
V gene: TRBV11-2
J gene: TRBJ2-7
D gene: -
clone size: -

CDR3 protein: CAWSLGTSGNNEQFF
CDR3 DNA: TGTGCCTGGAGCCTAGGGACTAGCGGGAACAATGAGCAGTTCTTC
V gene: TRBV30
J gene: TRBJ2-1
D gene: TRBD2
clone size: -

CDR3 protein: CASSDQGFTEAFF
CDR3 DNA: TGTGCCAGCAGCGACCAGGGTTTCACTGAAGCTTTCTTT
V gene: TRBV2
J gene: TRBJ1-1
D gene: -
clone size: few

CDR3 protein: CASSTKDRGQAFF
CDR3 DNA: TGTGCCAGCTCAACAAAGGACAGGGGGCAAGCTTTCTTT
V gene: TRBV18
J gene: TRBJ1-1
D gene: TRBD1
clone size: -

CDR3 protein: CALQGSGNTIYF
CDR3 DNA: TGTGCCCTACAGGGCTCTGGAAACACCATATATTTT
V gene: TRBV30
J gene: TRBJ1-3
D gene: -
clone size: -

CDR3 protein: CASSEFGSRTEAFF
CDR3 DNA: TGTGCCAGCAGTGAATTTGGGAGCCGCACTGAAGCTTTCTTT
V gene: TRBV25-1
J gene: TRBJ1-1
D gene: -
clone size: -

CDR3 protein: CASSLGTGNSPLHF
CDR3 DNA: TGTGCCAGCAGCTTAGGGACAGGGAATTCACCCCTCCACTTT
V gene: TRBV7-3
J gene: TRBJ1-6
D gene: TRBD1
clone size: -

CDR3 protein: CATSGQTYEQYF
CDR3 DNA: TGTGCCACCAGTGGACAGACCTACGAGCAGTACTTC
V gene: TRBV24-1
J gene: TRBJ2-7
D gene: -
clone size: -

CDR3 protein: CASSQYGEGKLFF
CDR3 DNA: TGTGCCAGCAGCCAATATGGGGAGGGAAAACTGTTTTTT
V gene: TRBV3-1/TRBV3-2
J gene: TRBJ1-4
D gene: -
clone size: -

CDR3 protein: CASSYGGAEYEQYF
CDR3 DNA: TGTGCCAGCAGTTACGGAGGGGCGGAATACGAGCAGTACTTC
V gene: TRBV6-6
J gene: TRBJ2-7
D gene: -
clone size: -

CDR3 protein: CASSSADQGASGYTF
CDR3 DNA: TGTGCCAGCAGTTCCGCCGACCAGGGGGCTAGTGGCTACACCTTC
V gene: TRBV6-5
J gene: TRBJ1-2
D gene: TRBD1
clone size: -

CDR3 protein: CASITAYGYTF
CDR3 DNA: TGCGCCAGCATTACAGCCTATGGCTACACCTTC
V gene: TRBV10-2
J gene: TRBJ1-2
D gene: -
clone size: -

CDR3 protein: CASSPRDRPNTGELFF
CDR3 DNA: TGTGCCAGCAGCCCTCGGGACAGGCCGAACACCGGGGAGCTGTTTTTT
V gene: TRBV9
J gene: TRBJ2-2
D gene: TRBD1
clone size: -

CDR3 protein: CASSPGLAGGIYEQYF
CDR3 DNA: TGTGCCAGCAGCCCTGGACTAGCGGGAGGGATTTACGAGCAGTACTTC
V gene: TRBV7-7
J gene: TRBJ2-7
D gene: TRBD2
clone size: -

CDR3 protein: CASTPGGITEAFF
CDR3 DNA: TGTGCCAGTACCCCTGGGGGCATCACTGAAGCTTTCTTT
V gene: TRBV19
J gene: TRBJ1-1
D gene: -
clone size: -

CDR3 protein: CASNLPSGNFNTQYF
CDR3 DNA: TGTGCCAGCAATCTACCTAGCGGGAATTTCAATACGCAGTATTTT
V gene: TRBV5-4
J gene: TRBJ2-3
D gene: TRBD2
clone size: -

CDR3 protein: CASRNSAGNTIYF
CDR3 DNA: TGTGCCAGCAGGAATAGCGCTGGAAACACCATATATTTT
V gene: TRBV6-5
J gene: TRBJ1-3
D gene: -
clone size: -

CDR3 protein: CASSIEQGSTEAFF
CDR3 DNA: TGTGCCAGTAGTATAGAACAGGGGAGCACTGAAGCTTTCTTT
V gene: TRBV19
J gene: TRBJ1-1
D gene: TRBD1
clone size: -

CDR3 protein: CASKVQGPSKAFF
CDR3 DNA: TGTGCCAGTAAAGTACAGGGTCCGTCGAAAGCTTTCTTT
V gene: TRBV19
J gene: TRBJ1-1
D gene: -
clone size: -

CDR3 protein: CASSVAESGGVPLHF
CDR3 DNA: TGTGCCAGCAGCGTAGCTGAGTCAGGAGGGGTCCCCCTCCACTTT
V gene: TRBV9
J gene: TRBJ1-6
D gene: -
clone size: -

CDR3 protein: CASSYIQDTNYGYTF
CDR3 DNA: TGTGCCAGCAGTTACATACAGGACACTAACTATGGCTACACCTTC
V gene: TRBV6-2/TRBV6-3
J gene: TRBJ1-2
D gene: -
clone size: -